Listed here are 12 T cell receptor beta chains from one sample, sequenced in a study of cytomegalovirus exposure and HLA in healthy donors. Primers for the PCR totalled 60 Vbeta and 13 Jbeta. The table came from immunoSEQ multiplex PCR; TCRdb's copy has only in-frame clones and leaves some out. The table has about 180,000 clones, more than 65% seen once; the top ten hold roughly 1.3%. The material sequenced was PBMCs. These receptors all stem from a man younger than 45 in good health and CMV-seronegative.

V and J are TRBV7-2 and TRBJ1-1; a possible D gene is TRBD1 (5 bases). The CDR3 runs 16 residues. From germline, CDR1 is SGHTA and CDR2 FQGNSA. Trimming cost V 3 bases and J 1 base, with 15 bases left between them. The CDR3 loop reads CASSFGRRTKNTEAFF. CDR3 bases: TGTGCCAGCAGCTTCGGTAGGCGGACAAAGAACACTGAAGCTTTCTTT.

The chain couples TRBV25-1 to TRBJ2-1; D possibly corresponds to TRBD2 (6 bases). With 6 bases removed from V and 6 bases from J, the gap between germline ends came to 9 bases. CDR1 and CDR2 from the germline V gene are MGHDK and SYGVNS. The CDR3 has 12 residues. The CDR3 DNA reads TGTGCCAGCAGCCCGACTAGCAATGAGCAGTTCTTC. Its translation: CASSPTSNEQFF. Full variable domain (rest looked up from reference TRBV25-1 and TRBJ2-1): EADIYQTPRYLVIGTGKKITLECSQTMGHDKMYWYQQDPGMELHLIHYSYGVNSTEKGDLSSESTVSRIRTEHFPLTLESARPSHTSQYLCASSPTSNEQFFGPGTRLTVL.

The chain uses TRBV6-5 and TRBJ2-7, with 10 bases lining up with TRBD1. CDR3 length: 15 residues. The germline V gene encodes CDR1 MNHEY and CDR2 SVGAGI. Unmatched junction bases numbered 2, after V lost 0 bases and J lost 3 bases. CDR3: CASSYSGQGDYEQYF. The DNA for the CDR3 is TGTGCCAGCAGTTACTCTGGACAGGGGGACTACGAGCAGTACTTC.

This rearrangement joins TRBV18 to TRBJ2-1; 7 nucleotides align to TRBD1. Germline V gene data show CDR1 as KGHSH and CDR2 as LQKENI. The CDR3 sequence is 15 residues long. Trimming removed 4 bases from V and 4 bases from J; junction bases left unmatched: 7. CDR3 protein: CASSQTGVGYNEQFF. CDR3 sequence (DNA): TGTGCCAGCTCACAAACAGGGGTGGGTTACAATGAGCAGTTCTTC.

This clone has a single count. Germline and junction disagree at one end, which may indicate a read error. The CDR3 spells CASSIGTGPYEPYF. The DNA for the CDR3 is TGTGCCAGTAGTATCGGGACAGGGCCCTACGAGCCGTACTTC. The chain joins TRBV19 to TRBJ2-7, with 9 bases identical to TRBD1. This CDR3 contains 14 residues. Germline lookup yields CDR1 LNHDA and CDR2 SQIVND (reference sequence).

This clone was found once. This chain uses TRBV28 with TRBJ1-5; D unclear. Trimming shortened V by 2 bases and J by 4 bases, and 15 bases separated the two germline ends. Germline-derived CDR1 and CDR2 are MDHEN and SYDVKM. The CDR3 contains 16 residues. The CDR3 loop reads CASSLNPVNKNQPQHF. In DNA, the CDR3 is TGTGCCAGCAGTTTAAATCCCGTGAACAAGAATCAGCCCCAGCATTTT.

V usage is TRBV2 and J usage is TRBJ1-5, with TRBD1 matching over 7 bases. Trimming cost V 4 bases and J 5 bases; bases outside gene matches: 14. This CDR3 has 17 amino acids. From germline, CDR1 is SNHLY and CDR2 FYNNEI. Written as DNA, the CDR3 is TGTGCCAGCAGTGTGGGAGCAGGGAGAGGACAGGATCAGCCCCAGCATTTT. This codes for CASSVGAGRGQDQPQHF.

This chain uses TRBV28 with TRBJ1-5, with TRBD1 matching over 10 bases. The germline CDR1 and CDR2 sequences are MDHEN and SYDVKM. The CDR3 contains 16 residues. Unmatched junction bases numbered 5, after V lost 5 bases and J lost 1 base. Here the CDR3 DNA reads TGTGCCAGCAGTCCGACAGGGGGCAGGAGCAATCAGCCCCAGCATTTT. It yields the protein CASSPTGGRSNQPQHF.

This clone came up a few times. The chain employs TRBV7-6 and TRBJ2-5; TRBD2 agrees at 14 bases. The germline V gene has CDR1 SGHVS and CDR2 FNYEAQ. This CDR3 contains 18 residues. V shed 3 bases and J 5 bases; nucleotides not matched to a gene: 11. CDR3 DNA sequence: TGTGCCAGCAGCTTCAACGCGGGACTAGCGGGAGAGTGGGAGACCCAGTACTTC. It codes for CASSFNAGLAGEWETQYF.

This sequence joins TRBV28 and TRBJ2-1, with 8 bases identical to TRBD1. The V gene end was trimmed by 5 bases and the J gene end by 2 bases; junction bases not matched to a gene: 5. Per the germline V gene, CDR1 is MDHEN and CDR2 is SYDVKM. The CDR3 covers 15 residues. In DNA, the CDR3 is TGTGCCAGCAGTACTAGGACAGGGACCTACAATGAGCAGTTCTTC. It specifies CASSTRTGTYNEQFF.

The CDR3 DNA reads as TGTGCCAGCAGTGACTCGCATGGGGCTCGTAATGAGCAGTTCTTC. Protein: CASSDSHGARNEQFF. This chain uses TRBV6-4 with TRBJ2-1; a possible D gene is TRBD1 (5 bases). From germline, CDR1 is MRHNA and CDR2 SNTAGT. The CDR3 length is 15 residues. V was trimmed by 0 bases and J by 7 bases, leaving 13 bases between them.

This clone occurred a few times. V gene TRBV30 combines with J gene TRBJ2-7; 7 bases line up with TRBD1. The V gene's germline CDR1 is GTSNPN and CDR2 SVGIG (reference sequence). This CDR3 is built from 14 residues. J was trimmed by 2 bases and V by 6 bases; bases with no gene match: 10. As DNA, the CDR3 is TGTGCCTGCAATTGTGGGACAGACCCCTACGAGCAGTACTTC. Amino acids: CACNCGTDPYEQYF. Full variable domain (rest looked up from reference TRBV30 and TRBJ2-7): SQTIHQWPATLVQPVGSPLSLECTVEGTSNPNLYWYRQAAGRGLQLLFYSVGIGQISSEVPQNLSASRPQDRQFILSSKKLLLSDSGFYLCACNCGTDPYEQYFGPGTRLTVT.